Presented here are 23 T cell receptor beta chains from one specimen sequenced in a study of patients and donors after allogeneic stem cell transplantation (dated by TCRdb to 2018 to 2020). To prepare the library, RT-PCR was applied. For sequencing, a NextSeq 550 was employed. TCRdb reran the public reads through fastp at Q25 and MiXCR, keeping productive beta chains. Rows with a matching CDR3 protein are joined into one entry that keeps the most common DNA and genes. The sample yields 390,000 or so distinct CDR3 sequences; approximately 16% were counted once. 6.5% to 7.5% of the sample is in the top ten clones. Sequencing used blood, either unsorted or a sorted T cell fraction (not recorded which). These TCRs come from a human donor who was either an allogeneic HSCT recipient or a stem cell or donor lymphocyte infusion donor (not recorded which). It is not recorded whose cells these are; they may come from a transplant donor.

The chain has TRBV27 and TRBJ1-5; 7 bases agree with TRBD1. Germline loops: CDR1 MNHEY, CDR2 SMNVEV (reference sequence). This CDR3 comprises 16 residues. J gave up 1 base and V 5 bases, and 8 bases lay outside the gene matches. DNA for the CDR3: TGTGCCAGCAGTCACATTACAGGGGTCAGCAATCAGCCCCAGCATTTT. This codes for CASSHITGVSNQPQHF.

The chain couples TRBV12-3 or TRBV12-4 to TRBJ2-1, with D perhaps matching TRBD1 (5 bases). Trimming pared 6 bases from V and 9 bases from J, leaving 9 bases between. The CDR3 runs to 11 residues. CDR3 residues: CASRQDGEQFF. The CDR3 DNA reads TGTGCCAGCAGACAGGACGGTGAGCAGTTCTTC.

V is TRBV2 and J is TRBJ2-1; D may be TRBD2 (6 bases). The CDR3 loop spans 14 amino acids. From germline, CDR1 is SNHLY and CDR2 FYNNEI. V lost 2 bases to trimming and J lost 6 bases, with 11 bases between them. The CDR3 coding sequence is TGTGCCAGCAGTGAATATAGCGGTGGCAATGAGCAGTTCTTC. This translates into CASSEYSGGNEQFF.

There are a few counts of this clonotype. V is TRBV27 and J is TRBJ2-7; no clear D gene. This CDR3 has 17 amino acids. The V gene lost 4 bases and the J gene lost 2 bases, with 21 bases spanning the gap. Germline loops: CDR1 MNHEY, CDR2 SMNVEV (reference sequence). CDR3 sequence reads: CASSYPPRYPKAYEQYF. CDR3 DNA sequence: TGTGCCAGCAGTTATCCGCCCCGGTACCCTAAGGCCTACGAGCAGTACTTC.

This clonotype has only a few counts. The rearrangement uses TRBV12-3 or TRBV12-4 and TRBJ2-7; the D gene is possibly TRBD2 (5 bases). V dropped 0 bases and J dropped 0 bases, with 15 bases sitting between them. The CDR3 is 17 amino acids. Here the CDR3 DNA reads TGTGCCAGCAGTTTAGCGCTGGTACTAGGTGACTCCTACGAGCAGTACTTC. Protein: CASSLALVLGDSYEQYF.

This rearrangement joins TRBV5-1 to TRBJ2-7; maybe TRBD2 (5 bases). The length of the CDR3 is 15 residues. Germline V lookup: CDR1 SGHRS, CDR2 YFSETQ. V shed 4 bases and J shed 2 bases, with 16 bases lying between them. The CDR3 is CASSPDGVRAYEQYF. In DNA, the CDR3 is TGCGCCAGCAGCCCCGACGGGGTAAGGGCCTACGAGCAGTACTTC.

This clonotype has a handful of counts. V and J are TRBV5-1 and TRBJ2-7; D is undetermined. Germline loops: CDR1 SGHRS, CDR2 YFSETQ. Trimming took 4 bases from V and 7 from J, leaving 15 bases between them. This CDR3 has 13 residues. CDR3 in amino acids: CASSPSSLAEQYF. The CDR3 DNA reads TGCGCCAGCAGCCCCTCGTCCCTGGCGGAGCAGTACTTC.

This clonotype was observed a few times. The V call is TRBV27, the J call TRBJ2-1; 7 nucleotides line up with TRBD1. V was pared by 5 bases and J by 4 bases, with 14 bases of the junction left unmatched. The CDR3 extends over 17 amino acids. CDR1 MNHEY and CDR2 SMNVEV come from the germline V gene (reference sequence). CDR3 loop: CASSPRQQGLIYNEQFF. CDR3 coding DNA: TGTGCCAGCAGTCCCCGACAACAGGGGCTGATTTACAATGAGCAGTTCTTC.

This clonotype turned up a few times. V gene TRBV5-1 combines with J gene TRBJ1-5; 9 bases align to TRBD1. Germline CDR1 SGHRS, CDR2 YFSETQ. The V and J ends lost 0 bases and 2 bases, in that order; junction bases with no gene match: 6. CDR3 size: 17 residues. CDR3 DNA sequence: TGCGCCAGCAGCTTGGCCAAACAGGGGGCGGGCAATCAGCCCCAGCATTTT. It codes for CASSLAKQGAGNQPQHF.

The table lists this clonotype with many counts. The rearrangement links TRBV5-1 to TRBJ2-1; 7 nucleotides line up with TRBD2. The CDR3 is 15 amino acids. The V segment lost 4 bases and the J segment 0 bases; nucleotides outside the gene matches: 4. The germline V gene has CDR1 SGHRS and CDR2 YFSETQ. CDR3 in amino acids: CASSPRDYSYNEQFF. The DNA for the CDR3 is TGCGCCAGCAGCCCCCGGGACTACTCCTACAATGAGCAGTTCTTC.

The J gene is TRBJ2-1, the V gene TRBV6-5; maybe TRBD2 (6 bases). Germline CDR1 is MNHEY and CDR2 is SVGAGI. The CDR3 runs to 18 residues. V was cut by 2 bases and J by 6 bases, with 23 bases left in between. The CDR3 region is CASSYSPLGGRLSNEQFF. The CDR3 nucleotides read TGTGCCAGCAGTTACAGCCCCCTTGGGGGGAGATTAAGCAATGAGCAGTTCTTC.

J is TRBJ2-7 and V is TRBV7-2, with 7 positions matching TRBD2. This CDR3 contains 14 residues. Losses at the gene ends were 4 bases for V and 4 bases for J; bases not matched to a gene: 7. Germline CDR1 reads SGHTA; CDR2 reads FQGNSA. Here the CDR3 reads CASSSPLRGYEQYF. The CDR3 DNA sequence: TGTGCCAGCAGCTCCCCTCTGCGGGGGTACGAGCAGTACTTC.

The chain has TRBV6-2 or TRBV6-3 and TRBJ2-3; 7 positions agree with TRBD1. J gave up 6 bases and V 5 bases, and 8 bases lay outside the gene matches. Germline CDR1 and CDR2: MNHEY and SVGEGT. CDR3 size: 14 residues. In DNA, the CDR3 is TGTGCCAGCAGTAAGACAGGGTCTTTGGATACGCAGTATTTT. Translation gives CASSKTGSLDTQYF.

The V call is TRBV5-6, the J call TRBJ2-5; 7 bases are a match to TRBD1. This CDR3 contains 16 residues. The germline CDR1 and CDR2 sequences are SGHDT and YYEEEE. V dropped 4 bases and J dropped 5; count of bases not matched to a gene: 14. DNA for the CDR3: TGTGCCAGCAGCCACCGACAGGGTTCAATTAGGGAGACCCAGTACTTC. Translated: CASSHRQGSIRETQYF.

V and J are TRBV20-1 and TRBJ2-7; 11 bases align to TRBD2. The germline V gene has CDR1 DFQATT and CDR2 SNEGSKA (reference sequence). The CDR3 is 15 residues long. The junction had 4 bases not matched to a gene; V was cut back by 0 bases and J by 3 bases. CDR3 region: CSARDWGTSGYEQYF. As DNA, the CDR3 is TGCAGTGCTAGAGATTGGGGGACTAGCGGCTACGAGCAGTACTTC.

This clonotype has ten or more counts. CDR3 bases: TGCGCCAGCAGCTTGGCAGGGGACACTGAAGCTTTCTTT. It yields the protein CASSLAGDTEAFF. The chain carries TRBV5-1 and TRBJ1-1; D possibly corresponds to TRBD1 (6 bases). The germline V gene has CDR1 SGHRS and CDR2 YFSETQ. V lost 0 bases and J 3 bases, leaving 6 bases between the germline ends. CDR3 size: 13 residues.

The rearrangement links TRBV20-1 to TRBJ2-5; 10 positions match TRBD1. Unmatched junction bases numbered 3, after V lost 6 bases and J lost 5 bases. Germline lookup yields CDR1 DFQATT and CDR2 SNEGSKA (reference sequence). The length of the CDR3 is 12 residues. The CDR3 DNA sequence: TGCAGTGCCCCGACAGGGGGCGAGACCCAGTACTTC. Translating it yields CSAPTGGETQYF.

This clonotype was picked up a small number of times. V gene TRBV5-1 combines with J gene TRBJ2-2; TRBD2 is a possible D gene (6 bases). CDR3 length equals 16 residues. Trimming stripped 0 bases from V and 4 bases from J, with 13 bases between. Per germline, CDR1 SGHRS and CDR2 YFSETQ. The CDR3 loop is CASSLAGGRGTGELFF. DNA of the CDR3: TGCGCCAGCAGCTTGGCCGGGGGACGTGGCACCGGGGAGCTGTTTTTT. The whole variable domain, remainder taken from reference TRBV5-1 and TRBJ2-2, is KAGVTQTPRYLIKTRGQQVTLSCSPISGHRSVSWYQQTPGQGLQFLFEYFSETQRNKGNFPGRFSGRQFSNSRSEMNVSTLELGDSALYLCASSLAGGRGTGELFFGEGSRLTVL.

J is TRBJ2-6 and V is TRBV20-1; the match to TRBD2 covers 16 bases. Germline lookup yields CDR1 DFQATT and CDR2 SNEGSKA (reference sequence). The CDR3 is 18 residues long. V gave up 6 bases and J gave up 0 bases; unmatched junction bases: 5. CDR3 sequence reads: CSAGTSGRALSGANVLTF. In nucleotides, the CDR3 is TGCAGTGCCGGGACTAGCGGGAGGGCCCTCTCTGGGGCCAACGTCCTGACTTTC.

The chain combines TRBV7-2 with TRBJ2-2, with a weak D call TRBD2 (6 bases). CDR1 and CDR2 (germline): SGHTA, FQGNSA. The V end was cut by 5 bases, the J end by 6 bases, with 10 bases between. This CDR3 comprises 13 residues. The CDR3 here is CASSPGTPGELFF. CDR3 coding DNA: TGTGCCAGCAGCCCCGGGACTCCCGGGGAGCTGTTTTTT.

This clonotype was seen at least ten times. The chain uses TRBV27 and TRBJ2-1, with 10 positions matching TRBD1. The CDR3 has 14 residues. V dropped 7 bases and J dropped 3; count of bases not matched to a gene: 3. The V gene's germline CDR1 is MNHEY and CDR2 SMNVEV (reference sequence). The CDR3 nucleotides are TGTGCCAGCATCCGGACAGGGGGCTACAATGAGCAGTTCTTC. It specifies CASIRTGGYNEQFF.

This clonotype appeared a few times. The CDR3 here is CASSQDRGGDTDTQYF. CDR3 in DNA: TGCGCCAGCAGCCAAGACCGGGGGGGCGACACAGATACGCAGTATTTT. This sequence joins TRBV5-1 and TRBJ2-3, with 8 nucleotides matching TRBD2. The CDR3 loop spans 16 amino acids. After removal of 4 bases from V and 2 bases from J, the junction contained 9 bases not matched to a gene. Germline CDR1 reads SGHRS; CDR2 reads YFSETQ. Using reference TRBV5-1 and TRBJ2-3 for the parts outside the CDR3, the full variable domain is KAGVTQTPRYLIKTRGQQVTLSCSPISGHRSVSWYQQTPGQGLQFLFEYFSETQRNKGNFPGRFSGRQFSNSRSEMNVSTLELGDSALYLCASSQDRGGDTDTQYFGPGTRLTVL.

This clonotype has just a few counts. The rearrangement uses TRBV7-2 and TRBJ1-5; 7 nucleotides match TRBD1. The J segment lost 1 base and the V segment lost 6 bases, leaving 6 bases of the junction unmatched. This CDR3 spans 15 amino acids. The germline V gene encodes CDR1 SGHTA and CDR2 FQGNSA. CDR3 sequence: CASSRDSLSNQPQHF. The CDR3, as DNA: TGTGCCAGCAGTAGGGACAGCCTGAGCAATCAGCCCCAGCATTTT.